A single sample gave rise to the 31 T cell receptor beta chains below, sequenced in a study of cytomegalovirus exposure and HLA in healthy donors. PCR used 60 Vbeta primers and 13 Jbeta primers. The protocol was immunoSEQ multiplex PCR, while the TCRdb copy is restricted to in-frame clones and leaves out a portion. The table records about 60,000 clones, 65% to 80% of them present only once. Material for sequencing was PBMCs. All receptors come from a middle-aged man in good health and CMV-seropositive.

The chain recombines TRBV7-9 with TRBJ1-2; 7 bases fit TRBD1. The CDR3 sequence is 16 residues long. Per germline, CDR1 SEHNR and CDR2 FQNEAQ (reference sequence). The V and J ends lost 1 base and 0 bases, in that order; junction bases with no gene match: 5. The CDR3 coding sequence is TGTGCCAGCAGCTTAGAGCCGGACAGGACTAACTATGGCTACACCTTC. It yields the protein CASSLEPDRTNYGYTF.

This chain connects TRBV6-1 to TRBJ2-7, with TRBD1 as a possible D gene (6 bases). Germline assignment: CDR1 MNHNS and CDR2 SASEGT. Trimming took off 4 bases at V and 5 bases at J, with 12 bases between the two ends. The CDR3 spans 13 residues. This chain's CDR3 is CASSAGRGNEQYF. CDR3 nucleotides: TGTGCCAGCAGTGCAGGTAGGGGGAACGAGCAGTACTTC.

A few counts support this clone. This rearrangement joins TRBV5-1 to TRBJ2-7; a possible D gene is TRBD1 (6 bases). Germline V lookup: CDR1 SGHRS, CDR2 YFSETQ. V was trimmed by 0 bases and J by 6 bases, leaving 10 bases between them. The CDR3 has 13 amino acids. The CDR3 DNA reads TGCGCCAGCAGCTTGGGGACAGTTAGCGAGCAGTACTTC. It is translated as CASSLGTVSEQYF.

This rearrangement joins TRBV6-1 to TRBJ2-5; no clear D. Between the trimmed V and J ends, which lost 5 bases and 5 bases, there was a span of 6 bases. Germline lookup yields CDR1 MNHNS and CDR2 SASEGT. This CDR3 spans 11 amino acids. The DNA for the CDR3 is TGTGCCAGCAGTCTTTCGGAGACCCAGTACTTC. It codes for CASSLSETQYF.

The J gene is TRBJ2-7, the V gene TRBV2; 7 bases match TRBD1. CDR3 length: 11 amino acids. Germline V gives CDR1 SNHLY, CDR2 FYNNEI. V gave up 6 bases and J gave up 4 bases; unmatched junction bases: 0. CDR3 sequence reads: CASRTGYEQYF. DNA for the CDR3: TGTGCCAGCAGGACAGGGTACGAGCAGTACTTC.

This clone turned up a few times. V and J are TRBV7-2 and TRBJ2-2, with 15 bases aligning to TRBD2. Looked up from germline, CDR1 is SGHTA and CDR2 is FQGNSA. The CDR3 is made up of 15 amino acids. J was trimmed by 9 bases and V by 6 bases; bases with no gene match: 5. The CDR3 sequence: CASSRTSGGGRELFF. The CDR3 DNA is TGTGCCAGCAGTCGGACTAGCGGGGGGGGACGGGAGCTGTTTTTT.

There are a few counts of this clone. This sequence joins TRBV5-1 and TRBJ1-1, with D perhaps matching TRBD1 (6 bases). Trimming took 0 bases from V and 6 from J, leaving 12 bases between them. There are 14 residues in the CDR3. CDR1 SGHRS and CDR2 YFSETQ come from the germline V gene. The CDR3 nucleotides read TGCGCCAGCAGCTTGGATGCAGGGACATCTGAAGCTTTCTTT. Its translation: CASSLDAGTSEAFF.

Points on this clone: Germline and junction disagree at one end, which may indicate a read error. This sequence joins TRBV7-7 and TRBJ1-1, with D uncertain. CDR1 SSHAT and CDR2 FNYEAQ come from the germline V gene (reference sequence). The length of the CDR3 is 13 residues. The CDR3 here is CASSPSLDTEAFF. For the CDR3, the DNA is TGTGCTAGCAGCCCAAGCCTGGACACTGAAGCTTTCTTT.

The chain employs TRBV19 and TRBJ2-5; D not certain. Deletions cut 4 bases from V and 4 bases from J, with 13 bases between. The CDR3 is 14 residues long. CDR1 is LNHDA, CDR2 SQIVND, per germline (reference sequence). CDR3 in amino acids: CASSTPDGLETQYF. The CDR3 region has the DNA TGTGCCAGTAGTACCCCCGACGGGTTAGAGACCCAGTACTTC.

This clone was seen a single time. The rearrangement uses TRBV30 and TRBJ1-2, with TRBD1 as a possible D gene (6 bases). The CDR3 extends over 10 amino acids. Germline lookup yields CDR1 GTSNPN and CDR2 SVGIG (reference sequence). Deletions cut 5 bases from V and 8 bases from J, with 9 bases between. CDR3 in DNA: TGTGCCTGGTGGGGGGGCGGCTACACCTTC. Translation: CAWWGGGYTF.

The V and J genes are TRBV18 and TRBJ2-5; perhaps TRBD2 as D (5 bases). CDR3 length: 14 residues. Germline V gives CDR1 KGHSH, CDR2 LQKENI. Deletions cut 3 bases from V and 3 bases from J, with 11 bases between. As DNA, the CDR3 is TGTGCCAGCTCACCTAGAGGGCCTAAAGAGACCCAGTACTTC. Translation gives CASSPRGPKETQYF. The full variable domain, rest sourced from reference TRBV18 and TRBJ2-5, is NAGVMQNPRHLVRRRGQEARLRCSPMKGHSHVYWYRQLPEEGLKFMVYLQKENIIDESGMPKERFSAEFPKEGPSILRIQQVVRGDSAAYFCASSPRGPKETQYFGPGTRLLVL.

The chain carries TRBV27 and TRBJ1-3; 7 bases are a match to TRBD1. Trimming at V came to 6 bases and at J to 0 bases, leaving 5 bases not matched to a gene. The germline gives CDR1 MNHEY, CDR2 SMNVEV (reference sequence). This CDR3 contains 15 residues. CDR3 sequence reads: CASSRQGSSGNTIYF. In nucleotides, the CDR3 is TGTGCCAGCAGCCGACAGGGTAGCTCTGGAAACACCATATATTTT.

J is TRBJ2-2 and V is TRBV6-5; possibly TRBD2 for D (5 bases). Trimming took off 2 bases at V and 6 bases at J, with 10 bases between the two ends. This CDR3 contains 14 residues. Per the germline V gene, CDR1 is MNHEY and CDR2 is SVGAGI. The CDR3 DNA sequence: TGTGCCAGCAGTTACGACCACGGGGCCGGGGAGCTGTTTTTT. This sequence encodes CASSYDHGAGELFF.

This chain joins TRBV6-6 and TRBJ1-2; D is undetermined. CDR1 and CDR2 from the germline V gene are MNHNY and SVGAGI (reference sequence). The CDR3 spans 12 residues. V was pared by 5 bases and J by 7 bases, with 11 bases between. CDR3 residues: CASSRPEGGYTF. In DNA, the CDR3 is TGTGCCAGCAGTCGACCGGAGGGTGGCTACACCTTC.

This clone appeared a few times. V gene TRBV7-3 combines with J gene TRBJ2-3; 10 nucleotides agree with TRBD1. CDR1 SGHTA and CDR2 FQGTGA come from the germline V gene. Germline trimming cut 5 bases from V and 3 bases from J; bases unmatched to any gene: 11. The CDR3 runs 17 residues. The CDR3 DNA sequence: TGTGCCAGCAGCCCCCGACGACAGGGGGCGAAAACAGATACGCAGTATTTT. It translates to CASSPRRQGAKTDTQYF.

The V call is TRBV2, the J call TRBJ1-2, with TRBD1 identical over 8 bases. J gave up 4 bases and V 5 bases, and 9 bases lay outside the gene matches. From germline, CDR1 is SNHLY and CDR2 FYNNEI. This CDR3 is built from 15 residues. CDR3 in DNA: TGTGCCAGCAGTCCTAAGGACAGGGCTTTCTATGGCTACACCTTC. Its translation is CASSPKDRAFYGYTF. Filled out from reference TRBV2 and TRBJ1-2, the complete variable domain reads EPEVTQTPSHQVTQMGQEVILRCVPISNHLYFYWYRQILGQKVEFLVSFYNNEISEKSEIFDDQFSVERPDGSNFTLKIRSTKLEDSAMYFCASSPKDRAFYGYTFGSGTRLTVV.

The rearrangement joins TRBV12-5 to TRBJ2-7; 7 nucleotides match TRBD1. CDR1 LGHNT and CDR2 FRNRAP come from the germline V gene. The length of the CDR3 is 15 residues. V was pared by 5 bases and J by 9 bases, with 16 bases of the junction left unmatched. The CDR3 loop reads CASGQTTTGEGVQYF. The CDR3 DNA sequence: TGTGCTAGTGGTCAAACGACTACAGGGGAAGGTGTGCAGTACTTC.

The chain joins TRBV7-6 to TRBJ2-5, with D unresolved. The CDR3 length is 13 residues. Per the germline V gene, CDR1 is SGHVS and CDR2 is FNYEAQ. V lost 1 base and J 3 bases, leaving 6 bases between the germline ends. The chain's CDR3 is CASSLVQKETQYF. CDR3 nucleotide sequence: TGTGCCAGCAGCTTAGTACAGAAAGAGACCCAGTACTTC.

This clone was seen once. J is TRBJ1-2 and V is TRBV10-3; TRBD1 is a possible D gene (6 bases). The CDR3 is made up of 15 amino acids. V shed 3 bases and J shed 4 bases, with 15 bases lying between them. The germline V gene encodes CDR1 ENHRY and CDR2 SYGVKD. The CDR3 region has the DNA TGTGCCATCAGTGACGGCAGGGGCAAGACCTATGGCTACACCTTC. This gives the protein CAISDGRGKTYGYTF.

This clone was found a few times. CDR3 residues: CASSLDRGDGNTIYF. In DNA, the CDR3 is TGCGCCAGCAGCCTCGACAGGGGTGATGGAAACACCATATATTTT. V gene TRBV4-1 combines with J gene TRBJ1-3, with 8 nucleotides matching TRBD1. V trimming: 4 bases; J trimming: 3 bases; junction bases outside the gene matches: 5. This CDR3 has 15 residues. Germline CDR1 and CDR2: MGHRA and YSYEKL.

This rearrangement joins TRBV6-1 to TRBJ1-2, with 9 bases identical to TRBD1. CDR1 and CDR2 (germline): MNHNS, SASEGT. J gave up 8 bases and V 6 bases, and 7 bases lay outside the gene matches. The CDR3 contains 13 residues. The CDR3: CASSLWTGEGYTF. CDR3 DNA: TGTGCCAGCAGCCTGTGGACAGGGGAAGGCTACACCTTC.

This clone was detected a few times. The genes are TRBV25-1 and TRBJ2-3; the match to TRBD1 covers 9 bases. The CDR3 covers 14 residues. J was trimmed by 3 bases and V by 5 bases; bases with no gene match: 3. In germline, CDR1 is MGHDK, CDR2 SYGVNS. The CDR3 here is CASSRTGATDTQYF. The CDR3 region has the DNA TGTGCCAGCAGTAGGACAGGGGCAACAGATACGCAGTATTTT.

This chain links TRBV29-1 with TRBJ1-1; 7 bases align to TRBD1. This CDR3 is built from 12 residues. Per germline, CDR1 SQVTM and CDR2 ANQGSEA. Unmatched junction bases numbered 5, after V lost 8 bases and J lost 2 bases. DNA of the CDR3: TGCAGCACGGGGGACAGTAACACTGAAGCTTTCTTT. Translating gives CSTGDSNTEAFF.

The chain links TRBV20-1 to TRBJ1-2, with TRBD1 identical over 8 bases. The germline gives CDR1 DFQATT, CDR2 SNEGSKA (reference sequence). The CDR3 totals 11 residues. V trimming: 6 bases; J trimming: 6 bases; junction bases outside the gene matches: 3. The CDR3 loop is CSADRVHGYTF. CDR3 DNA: TGCAGTGCGGACAGGGTCCATGGCTACACCTTC.

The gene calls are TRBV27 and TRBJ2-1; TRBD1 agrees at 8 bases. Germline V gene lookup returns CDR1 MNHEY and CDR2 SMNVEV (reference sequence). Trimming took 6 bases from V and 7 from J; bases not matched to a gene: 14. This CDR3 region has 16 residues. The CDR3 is CASSRLGQVKGNEQFF. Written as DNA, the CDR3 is TGTGCCAGCAGCCGATTGGGACAGGTTAAGGGGAATGAGCAGTTCTTC.

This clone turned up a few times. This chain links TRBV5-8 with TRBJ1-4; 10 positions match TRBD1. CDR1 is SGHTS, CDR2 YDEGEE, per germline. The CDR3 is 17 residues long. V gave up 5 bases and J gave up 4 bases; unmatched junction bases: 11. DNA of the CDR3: TGTGCCAGCAGAAAGGGACAGGGGTCCTTGTTTAATGAAAAACTGTTTTTT. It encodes CASRKGQGSLFNEKLFF.

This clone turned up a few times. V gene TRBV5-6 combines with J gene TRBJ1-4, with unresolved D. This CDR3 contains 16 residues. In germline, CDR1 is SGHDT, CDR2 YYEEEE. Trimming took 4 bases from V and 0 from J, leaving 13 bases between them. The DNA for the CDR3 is TGTGCCAGCAGCGGATCCCCCGGAGCAACTAATGAAAAACTGTTTTTT. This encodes CASSGSPGATNEKLFF. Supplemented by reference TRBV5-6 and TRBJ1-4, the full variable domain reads DAGVTQSPTHLIKTRGQQVTLRCSPKSGHDTVSWYQQALGQGPQFIFQYYEEEERQRGNFPDRFSGHQFPNYSSELNVNALLLGDSALYLCASSGSPGATNEKLFFGSGTQLSVL.

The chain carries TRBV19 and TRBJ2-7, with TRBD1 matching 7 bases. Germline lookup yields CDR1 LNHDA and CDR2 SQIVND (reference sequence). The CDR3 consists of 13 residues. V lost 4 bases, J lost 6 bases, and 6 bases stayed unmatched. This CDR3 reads CASSSIPGGEQYF. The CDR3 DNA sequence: TGTGCCAGTAGTAGCATACCAGGGGGCGAGCAGTACTTC.

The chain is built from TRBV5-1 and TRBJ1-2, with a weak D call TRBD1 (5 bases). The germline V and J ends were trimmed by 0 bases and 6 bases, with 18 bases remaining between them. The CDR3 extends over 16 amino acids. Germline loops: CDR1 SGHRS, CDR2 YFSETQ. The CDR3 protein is CASSLVQGAGADGYTF. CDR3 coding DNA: TGCGCCAGCAGCTTGGTGCAGGGAGCGGGAGCGGATGGCTACACCTTC. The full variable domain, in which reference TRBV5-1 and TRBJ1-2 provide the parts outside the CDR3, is KAGVTQTPRYLIKTRGQQVTLSCSPISGHRSVSWYQQTPGQGLQFLFEYFSETQRNKGNFPGRFSGRQFSNSRSEMNVSTLELGDSALYLCASSLVQGAGADGYTFGSGTRLTVV.

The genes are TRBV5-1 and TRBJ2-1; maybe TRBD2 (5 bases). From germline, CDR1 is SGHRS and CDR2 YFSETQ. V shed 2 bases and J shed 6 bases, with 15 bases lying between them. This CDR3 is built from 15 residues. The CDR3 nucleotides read TGCGCCAGCAGCTTAGGGCCCGGGGTAATCAATGAGCAGTTCTTC. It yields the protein CASSLGPGVINEQFF.

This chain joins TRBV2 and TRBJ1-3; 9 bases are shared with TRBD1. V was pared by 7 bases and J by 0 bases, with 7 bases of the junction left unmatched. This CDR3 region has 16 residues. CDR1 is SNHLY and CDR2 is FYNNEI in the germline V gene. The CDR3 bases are TGTGCCAGCACCCTGACAGGGGGAACCTCTGGAAACACCATATATTTT. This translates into CASTLTGGTSGNTIYF.